This is a list of T cell receptor beta chains from one sample in a study of graft-versus-host responses after intestinal transplantation. Assay used: immunoSEQ multiplex PCR; TCRdb lists only in-frame clones, some missing. The sample has about 26,000 clones; over 80% are singletons. Their antigens are not known. This material consisted of unstimulated CD4+ T cells sorted from spleen or lymph node cells, taken before intestinal transplant. The receptors were gathered from a human donor who received an intestinal transplant. Both conserved end residues are part of each CDR3. Fields, in order: J gene, V gene, clone size, D gene, CDR3 protein, CDR3 DNA. A D gene is named only where the DNA matches it firmly. Not every row has a clone size; where given, it reads once, few, many or a size class.

>TRBJ2-3|TRBV5-4|NA|TRBD2
CASSLGLLVGLAGEDTQYF
TGTGCCAGCAGCTTGGGGCTGCTCGTAGGACTAGCGGGGGAGGATACGCAGTATTTT
>TRBJ2-4|TRBV27|NA|NA
CASSSPIAKNIQYF
TGTGCCAGCAGTTCCCCCATAGCCAAAAACATTCAGTACTTC
>TRBJ1-1|TRBV2|NA|NA
CASGRTDEAFF
TGTGCCAGCGGGAGGACAGATGAAGCTTTCTTT
>TRBJ2-3|TRBV5-1|NA|TRBD1
CASSLGQGITDTQYF
TGCGCCAGCAGCTTGGGACAGGGGATTACAGATACGCAGTATTTT
>TRBJ2-5|TRBV28|NA|NA
CVSSSTGSSRETQYF
TGTGTCAGCAGTTCGACCGGGAGTTCGCGGGAGACCCAGTACTTC
>TRBJ1-1|TRBV28|NA|NA
CAGRRSGTGRTEAFF
TGTGCCGGGCGGAGATCAGGGACGGGGCGAACTGAAGCTTTCTTT
>TRBJ1-2|TRBV6-6|few|NA
CASSAGSGYTF
TGTGCCAGCAGTGCAGGGTCTGGCTACACCTTC
>TRBJ2-7|TRBV10-2|NA|TRBD1
CASTKTTGGTSYEQYF
TGCGCCAGCACCAAAACAACAGGGGGGACCTCCTACGAGCAGTACTTC
>TRBJ1-1|TRBV28|once|NA
CASSFIGTGNTEAFF
TGTGCCAGCAGTTTTATCGGGACGGGGAACACTGAAGCTTTCTTT
>TRBJ2-7|TRBV5-1|NA|NA
CASSRQEPYEQYF
TGCGCCAGCAGCAGACAGGAGCCCTACGAGCAGTACTTC
>TRBJ2-7|TRBV2|NA|NA
CASSWTVSEQYF
TGTGCCAGCAGTTGGACAGTTTCCGAGCAGTACTTC
>TRBJ2-6|TRBV7-9|NA|NA
CASSLVAGAGANVLTF
TGTGCCAGCAGCTTAGTCGCAGGGGCTGGGGCCAACGTCCTGACTTTC
>TRBJ2-3|TRBV7-9|NA|TRBD2
CATRERDLSTDTQYF
TGTGCCACCAGAGAGCGGGACCTGAGCACAGATACGCAGTATTTT
>TRBJ1-5|TRBV25-1|NA|NA
CASSRQPNQPQHF
TGTGCCAGCAGTCGACAGCCTAATCAGCCCCAGCATTTT
>TRBJ2-1|TRBV2|NA|TRBD2
CASSQYNSAGVHNEQFF
TGTGCCAGCAGTCAATATAACTCAGCGGGAGTCCACAATGAGCAGTTCTTC
>TRBJ1-4|TRBV6-5|NA|TRBD1
CASGWTGENEKLFF
TGTGCCAGCGGTTGGACAGGGGAAAATGAAAAACTGTTTTTT
>TRBJ2-7|TRBV6-1|few|NA
CASLRENSPYEQYF
TGTGCCAGCCTGAGGGAGAATTCCCCTTACGAGCAGTACTTC
>TRBJ1-5|TRBV25-1|NA|NA
CASSDGTKSNQPQHF
TGTGCCAGCAGTGACGGGACGAAGAGCAATCAGCCCCAGCATTTT
>TRBJ2-1|TRBV6-1|few|TRBD1
CASSGRGQGANEQFF
TGTGCCAGCAGTGGAAGGGGACAGGGGGCTAATGAGCAGTTCTTC
>TRBJ1-1|TRBV29-1|NA|TRBD1
CSVTGGAGAEAFF
TGCAGCGTCACAGGGGGCGCAGGCGCTGAAGCTTTCTTT
>TRBJ1-3|TRBV7-9|medium-sized|NA
CASSFGQSGNTIYF
TGTGCCAGCAGCTTTGGGCAATCTGGAAACACCATATATTTT
>TRBJ2-3|TRBV19|NA|NA
CASRWGGGLTDTQYF
TGTGCCAGTAGGTGGGGAGGGGGCCTCACAGATACGCAGTATTTT
>TRBJ2-2|TRBV7-3|NA|NA
CASSLMEGTGELFF
TGTGCCAGCAGCTTAATGGAGGGAACCGGGGAGCTGTTTTTT
>TRBJ2-5|TRBV7-6|NA|NA
CASSPKETQYF
TGTGCCAGCAGCCCAAAAGAGACCCAGTACTTC
>TRBJ2-3|TRBV11-2|NA|NA
CASSHQIRTDTQYF
TGTGCCAGCAGCCATCAGATCCGCACAGATACGCAGTATTTT
>TRBJ1-3|TRBV28|NA|TRBD1
CASSPTGKANTIYF
TGTGCCAGCAGTCCGACAGGGAAGGCAAACACCATATATTTT
>TRBJ2-7|TRBV10-2|NA|NA
CASSRDSSYEQYF
TGCGCCAGCAGTAGGGACTCTTCCTACGAGCAGTACTTC
>TRBJ2-3|TRBV5-1|NA|TRBD2
CASSLTSGRGTDTQYF
TGCGCCAGCAGCTTGACTAGCGGGAGAGGCACAGATACGCAGTATTTT
>TRBJ2-7|TRBV2|NA|NA
CASSERLEQYF
TGTGCCAGCAGTGAGCGCCTGGAGCAGTACTTC
>TRBJ2-5|TRBV2|NA|TRBD1
CASSERQGAGGTQYF
TGTGCCAGCAGTGAGAGACAGGGGGCGGGAGGGACCCAGTACTTC
>TRBJ2-7|TRBV19|NA|NA
CASSGRSYEQYF
TGTGCCAGTAGTGGCAGGTCCTACGAGCAGTACTTC
>TRBJ2-1|TRBV25-1|NA|TRBD2
CASSEAGTSEKDEQFF
TGTGCCAGCAGTGAGGCGGGGACTAGCGAGAAGGATGAGCAGTTCTTC
>TRBJ1-1|TRBV18|NA|NA
CASSPLDRNTEAFF
TGTGCCAGCTCACCTTTGGACAGGAACACTGAAGCTTTCTTT
>TRBJ2-2|TRBV10-1|NA|NA
CASGHNTGELFF
TGCGCCAGCGGCCACAACACCGGGGAGCTGTTTTTT
>TRBJ2-3|TRBV5-1|NA|TRBD2
CASSLEGLAKRTDTQYF
TGCGCCAGCAGCTTGGAGGGACTAGCGAAACGCACAGATACGCAGTATTTT
>TRBJ2-3|TRBV19|NA|TRBD1
CASSGDRGLYTQYF
TGTGCCAGTAGTGGGGACAGGGGGCTATATACGCAGTATTTT
>TRBJ2-5|TRBV4-2|once|TRBD2
CASSQDLTSGSETQYF
TGTGCCAGCAGCCAAGATTTGACTAGCGGGAGTGAGACCCAGTACTTC
>TRBJ1-2|TRBV6-5|NA|NA
CASSPDRYYGYTF
TGTGCCAGCAGCCCCGACAGGTACTATGGCTACACCTTC
>TRBJ1-5|TRBV12-5|NA|TRBD1
CAMDRDHYQPQHF
TGTGCCATGGACAGGGATCATTATCAGCCCCAGCATTTT
>TRBJ2-1|TRBV7-3|NA|NA
CASSLTPLNNEQFF
TGTGCCAGCAGCTTAACCCCCCTGAACAATGAGCAGTTCTTC
>TRBJ1-1|TRBV20-1|few|NA
CSAGVSWEAFF
TGCAGTGCGGGGGTCAGTTGGGAAGCTTTCTTT